This TCR beta chain was captured by sequencing in a study of cytomegalovirus exposure and HLA in healthy donors. Germline V lookup: CDR1 MNHEY, CDR2 SVGAGI. Trimming shortened V by 0 bases and J by 3 bases, and 6 bases separated the two germline ends. This CDR3 spans 15 amino acids. The study ran its PCR with 60 Vbeta and 13 Jbeta primers. The method was immunoSEQ multiplex PCR; TCRdb's version includes in-frame clones alone and lacks a portion of them. In the table there are about 170,000 clones, approximately 72% of which are singletons. Sequencing input: PBMCs. The chain uses TRBV6-5 and TRBJ1-6; D gene uncertain. The TCR comes from a female donor in good health and CMV-seronegative. The CDR3 DNA follows: TGTGCCAGCAGTTACTCGGCCAGCTATAATTCACCCCTCCACTTT. Its translation: CASSYSASYNSPLHF.